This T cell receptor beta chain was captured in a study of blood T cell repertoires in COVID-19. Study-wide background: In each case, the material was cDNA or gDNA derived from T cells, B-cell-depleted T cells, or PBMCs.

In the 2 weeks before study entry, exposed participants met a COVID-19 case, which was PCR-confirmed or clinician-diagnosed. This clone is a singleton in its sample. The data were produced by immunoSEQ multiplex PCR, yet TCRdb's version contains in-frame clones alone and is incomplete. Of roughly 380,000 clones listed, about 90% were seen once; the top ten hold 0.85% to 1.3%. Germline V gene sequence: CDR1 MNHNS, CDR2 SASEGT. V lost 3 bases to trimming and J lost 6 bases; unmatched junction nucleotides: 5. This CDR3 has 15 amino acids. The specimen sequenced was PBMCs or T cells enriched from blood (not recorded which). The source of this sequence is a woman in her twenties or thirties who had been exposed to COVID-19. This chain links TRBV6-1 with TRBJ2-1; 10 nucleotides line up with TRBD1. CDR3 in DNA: TGTGCCAGCAGTGATAGGAGGACAGGGGGCAATGAGCAGTTCTTC. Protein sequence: CASSDRRTGGNEQFF.